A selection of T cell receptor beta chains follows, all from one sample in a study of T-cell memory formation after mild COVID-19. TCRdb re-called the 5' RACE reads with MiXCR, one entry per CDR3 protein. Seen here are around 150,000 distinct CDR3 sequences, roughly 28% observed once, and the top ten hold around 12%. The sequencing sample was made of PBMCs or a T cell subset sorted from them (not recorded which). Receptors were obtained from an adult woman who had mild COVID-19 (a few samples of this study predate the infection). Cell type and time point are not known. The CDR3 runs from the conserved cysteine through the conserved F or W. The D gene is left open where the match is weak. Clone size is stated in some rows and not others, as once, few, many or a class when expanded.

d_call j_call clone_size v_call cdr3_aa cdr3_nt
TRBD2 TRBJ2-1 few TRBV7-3 CASSWTSGGTPTSGNEQFF TGTGCCAGCAGCTGGACTAGCGGGGGGACTCCTACGTCAGGGAATGAGCAGTTCTTC
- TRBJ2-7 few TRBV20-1 CSATRDGSSYEQYF TGCAGTGCAACCCGAGACGGATCCTCCTACGAGCAGTACTTC
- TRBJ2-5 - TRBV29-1 CSVAEVERATQETQYF TGCAGCGTTGCCGAGGTCGAGCGGGCCACTCAAGAGACCCAGTACTTC
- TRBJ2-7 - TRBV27 CASRRKGDSYEQYF TGTGCCAGCAGAAGAAAAGGCGACTCCTACGAGCAGTACTTC
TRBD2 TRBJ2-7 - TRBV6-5 CASRLTIAGAAYEQYF TGTGCCAGCAGATTAACCATAGCGGGAGCTGCCTACGAGCAGTACTTC
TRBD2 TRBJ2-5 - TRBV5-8 CASSFGGSSIGETQYF TGTGCCAGCAGCTTCGGCGGGAGCTCAATAGGAGAGACCCAGTACTTC
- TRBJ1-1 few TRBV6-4 CASSDSLNTEAFF TGTGCCAGCAGTGACTCATTGAACACTGAAGCTTTCTTT
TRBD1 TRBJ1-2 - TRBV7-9 CASSLGTDLNYGYTF TGTGCCAGCAGCCTGGGGACAGACCTTAACTATGGCTACACCTTC
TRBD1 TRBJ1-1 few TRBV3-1 CASSSRDRNTEAFF TGTGCCAGCAGCTCCCGGGACAGGAACACTGAAGCTTTCTTT
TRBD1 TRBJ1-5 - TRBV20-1 CSASTGLGNQPQHF TGCAGTGCATCGACAGGGTTGGGCAATCAGCCCCAGCATTTT
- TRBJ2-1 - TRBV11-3 CASSLRASEYNEQFF TGTGCCAGCAGCTTAAGGGCTAGCGAGTACAATGAGCAGTTCTTC
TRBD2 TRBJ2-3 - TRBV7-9 CASSLRGWTSETDTQYF TGTGCCAGCAGCTTAAGGGGTTGGACTAGTGAGACAGATACGCAGTATTTT
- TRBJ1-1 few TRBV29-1 CSAKDGNTEAFF TGCAGCGCCAAGGACGGGAACACTGAAGCTTTCTTT
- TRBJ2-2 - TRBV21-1 CASSKAGYRGNTGELFF TGTGCCAGCAGCAAGGCCGGTTATCGGGGTAACACCGGGGAGCTGTTTTTT
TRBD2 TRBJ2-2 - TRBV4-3 CASSKGLAGELFF TGCGCCAGCAGCAAGGGACTAGCGGGGGAGCTGTTTTTT
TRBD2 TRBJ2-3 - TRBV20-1 CSASLPSGGSDTQYF TGCAGTGCTAGCCTCCCTAGCGGGGGATCAGATACGCAGTATTTT
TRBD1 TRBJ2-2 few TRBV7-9 CASSLGPTRGGATRTGELFF TGTGCCAGCAGCTTAGGCCCGACGAGAGGGGGCGCAACTCGCACCGGGGAGCTGTTTTTT
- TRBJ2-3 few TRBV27 CASSLYGTDTQYF TGTGCCAGCAGTTTATACGGCACAGATACGCAGTATTTT
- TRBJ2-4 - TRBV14 CASSQAPGNIQYF TGTGCCAGCAGCCAAGCACCTGGGAACATTCAGTACTTC
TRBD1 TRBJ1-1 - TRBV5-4 CASSARQGGGTEAFF TGTGCCAGCAGCGCGAGACAGGGTGGGGGAACTGAAGCTTTCTTT
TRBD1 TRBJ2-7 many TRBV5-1 CASSRGHRDSSYEQYF TGCGCCAGCAGCCGTGGTCACCGGGACAGCTCCTACGAGCAGTACTTC
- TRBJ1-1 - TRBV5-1 CASSLDSPNTEAFF TGCGCCAGCAGCTTGGACAGCCCGAACACTGAAGCTTTCTTT